One sample yielded the 18 T cell receptor beta chains listed below, sequenced in a study of T cell repertoires in cytomegalovirus infection. TCRdb re-called the reads with MiXCR, one entry per CDR3 protein. This sample has hundreds of thousands of distinct CDR3 sequences, with approximately 24% found just once. Sequencing was carried out using CD8+ T cells from PBMCs. All receptors come from a human donor in good health (CMV status not recorded). Some clones in this sample may be carry-over from other donors' samples.

This chain connects TRBV6-6 to TRBJ1-3; tentatively, D is TRBD1 (5 bases). The CDR3 sequence is 16 residues long. Trimming left V 5 bases short and J 0 bases short, with 14 bases between. Germline CDR1 MNHNY, CDR2 SVGAGI (reference sequence). The CDR3 loop reads CASSAGGTSSGNTIYF. The CDR3 nucleotides read TGTGCCAGCAGTGCCGGGGGGACGAGCTCTGGAAACACCATATATTTT.

This clonotype was seen repeatedly, ten times or more. This chain joins TRBV7-9 and TRBJ1-1; D gene unclear. The CDR3 contains 18 residues. The germline V and J ends were trimmed by 2 bases and 4 bases, with 23 bases remaining between them. Germline-derived CDR1 and CDR2 are SEHNR and FQNEAQ (reference sequence). The CDR3 nucleotides read TGTGCCAGCAGCTTATTCGTCGGTGGGGTCAGGTCCATCACTGAAGCTTTCTTT. This translates into CASSLFVGGVRSITEAFF.

This clonotype was picked up many times. This sequence joins TRBV10-3 and TRBJ1-6, with TRBD1 identical over 7 bases. This CDR3 has 15 residues. Trimming took 2 bases from V and 7 from J; bases not matched to a gene: 5. Germline CDR1 reads ENHRY; CDR2 reads SYGVKD. CDR3 sequence: CAISELGQRNSPLHF. The CDR3 coding sequence is TGTGCCATCAGTGAGCTGGGACAGCGGAATTCACCCCTCCACTTT.

The chain uses TRBV2 and TRBJ2-1; D possibly corresponds to TRBD1 (6 bases). Germline values: CDR1 SNHLY, CDR2 FYNNEI. CDR3 length: 13 residues. Trimming took off 10 bases at V and 4 bases at J, with 14 bases between the two ends. This CDR3 is CANRDRPYNEQFF. For the CDR3, the DNA is TGTGCCAACAGAGACAGGCCGTACAATGAGCAGTTCTTC.

The chain couples TRBV6-2 or TRBV6-3 to TRBJ2-7; 8 nucleotides agree with TRBD1. Trimming took 0 bases from V and 6 from J; bases not matched to a gene: 10. The CDR3 runs 16 residues. Germline V gene sequence: CDR1 MNHEY, CDR2 SVGEGT. In DNA, the CDR3 is TGTGCCAGCAGTTACTCCGGGACAGGTATAAGGAGCGAGCAGTACGTC. Its protein is CASSYSGTGIRSEQYV.

Here the CDR3 DNA reads TGTGCCAGCAGTCGACTAGCGGAGTACAATGAGCAGTTCTTC. As protein: CASSRLAEYNEQFF. The chain couples TRBV12-3 or TRBV12-4 to TRBJ2-1; 9 bases are shared with TRBD2. Losses at the gene ends were 5 bases for V and 4 bases for J; bases not matched to a gene: 3. This CDR3 region has 14 residues.

This clonotype was counted many times. The V gene is TRBV28, the J gene TRBJ1-1, with 8 bases fitting TRBD1. Trimming took 6 bases from V and 4 from J; bases not matched to a gene: 7. CDR3 length: 14 residues. The V gene's germline CDR1 is MDHEN and CDR2 SYDVKM. In DNA, the CDR3 is TGTGCCAGCAGCTGGGACAGGCCCACCACTGAAGCTTTCTTT. It encodes CASSWDRPTTEAFF.

This clonotype was seen many times. V is TRBV7-8 and J is TRBJ2-2; TRBD1 or TRBD2 may be the D gene (6 bases each). The germline V and J ends were trimmed by 3 bases and 1 base, with 9 bases remaining between them. The CDR3 covers 15 residues. Germline V CDR1 and CDR2: SGHVS, FQNEAQ. In nucleotides, the CDR3 is TGTGCCAGCAGCTTGGAGGGACAGAACACCGGGGAGCTGTTTTTT. Protein: CASSLEGQNTGELFF.

J is TRBJ2-1 and V is TRBV12-5; D is perhaps TRBD2 (6 bases). Per the germline V gene, CDR1 is LGHNT and CDR2 is FRNRAP. V lost 7 bases to trimming and J lost 0 bases, with 28 bases between them. The CDR3 spans 20 residues. CDR3 coding DNA: TGTGCTAGTGACTGGACGGCGGACACCTTCACCGGGAGCTCCTACAATGAGCAGTTCTTC. Translation: CASDWTADTFTGSSYNEQFF. Full variable domain (outside the CDR3, taken from reference TRBV12-5 and TRBJ2-1): DARVTQTPRHKVTEMGQEVTMRCQPILGHNTVFWYRQTMMQGLELLAYFRNRAPLDDSGMPKDRFSAEMPDATLATLKIQPSEPRDSAVYFCASDWTADTFTGSSYNEQFFGPGTRLTVL.

Ten or more counts support this clonotype. The chain joins TRBV7-2 to TRBJ2-1, with a weak D call TRBD1 (5 bases). This CDR3 is 14 amino acids long. Germline CDR1 reads SGHTA; CDR2 reads FQGNSA. The V end was cut by 8 bases, the J end by 5 bases, with 16 bases between. DNA of the CDR3: TGTGCCAGCGCCCCCCAGGGTGGGGACAATGAGCAGTTCTTC. Translated, it gives CASAPQGGDNEQFF. Variable domain in full (rest from reference TRBV7-2 and TRBJ2-1): GAGVSQSPSNKVTEKGKDVELRCDPISGHTALYWYRQSLGQGLEFLIYFQGNSAPDKSGLPSDRFSAERTGGSVSTLTIQRTQQEDSAVYLCASAPQGGDNEQFFGPGTRLTVL.

The V call is TRBV9, the J call TRBJ1-2; tentative D call: TRBD1 (6 bases). Germline values: CDR1 SGDLS, CDR2 YYNGEE. This CDR3 has 15 amino acids. The V and J ends lost 4 bases and 0 bases respectively, with 13 bases between them. The CDR3 DNA follows: TGTGCCAGCAGCACCCGGACAGCCCCTAACTATGGCTACACCTTC. Translating it yields CASSTRTAPNYGYTF.

A note on this clonotype: A much larger clone differs by one base, so this may be a read error. The chain links TRBV6-2 or TRBV6-3 to TRBJ2-7; no definite D call. Between the trimmed V and J ends, which lost 5 bases and 8 bases, there was a span of 25 bases. There are 16 residues in the CDR3. Germline values: CDR1 MNHEY, CDR2 SVGEGT. CDR3 sequence: CASSPVDGSLGRKQYV. The CDR3 DNA sequence: TGTGCCAGCAGTCCGGTGGACGGATCCTTAGGACGCAAGCAGTACGTC.

V and J are TRBV9 and TRBJ2-2; a weak D match, TRBD2 (6 bases). Germline lookup yields CDR1 SGDLS and CDR2 YYNGEE. V gave up 4 bases and J gave up 3 bases, with 16 bases separating them. CDR3 length equals 16 residues. CDR3 sequence: CASSLPRDSYTGELFF. The CDR3, as DNA: TGTGCCAGCAGCCTTCCTCGGGACTCCTACACCGGGGAGCTGTTTTTT. The full variable domain, completed using reference TRBV9 and TRBJ2-2, is DSGVTQTPKHLITATGQRVTLRCSPRSGDLSVYWYQQSLDQGLQFLIQYYNGEERAKGNILERFSAQQFPDLHSELNLSSLELGDSALYFCASSLPRDSYTGELFFGEGSRLTVL.

This clonotype was recorded once. V and J are TRBV27 and TRBJ1-2; D may be TRBD1 (5 bases). V was pared by 7 bases and J by 8 bases, with 26 bases between. The CDR3 sequence is 16 residues long. CDR1 and CDR2 from the germline V gene are MNHEY and SMNVEV (reference sequence). CDR3 in amino acids: CASTPIGGASVGGYTF. CDR3 DNA sequence: TGTGCCAGCACTCCCATCGGTGGGGCGTCGGTTGGAGGCTACACCTTC.

In its sample, this clonotype was seen many times. The chain joins TRBV7-8 to TRBJ2-5; tentative D call: TRBD1 (6 bases). The CDR3 has 15 residues. The germline gives CDR1 SGHVS, CDR2 FQNEAQ. V lost 1 base and J lost 3, with 12 bases in between. The CDR3 sequence: CASSLGVQGKETQYF. CDR3 coding DNA: TGTGCCAGCAGCTTAGGGGTGCAGGGGAAAGAGACCCAGTACTTC.

This clonotype appeared a few times. The chain joins TRBV10-3 to TRBJ2-1, with 12 bases aligning to TRBD2. J was trimmed by 2 bases and V by 4 bases; bases with no gene match: 3. The CDR3 is 16 amino acids. The germline CDR1 and CDR2 sequences are ENHRY and SYGVKD. CDR3 residues: CAISGLAGVAYNEQFF. The CDR3 nucleotides read TGTGCCATCAGTGGACTAGCGGGGGTCGCCTACAATGAGCAGTTCTTC.

The rearrangement uses TRBV29-1 and TRBJ2-1, with a tentative D call TRBD1 (6 bases). V was trimmed by 5 bases and J by 6 bases, leaving 8 bases between them. CDR1 SQVTM and CDR2 ANQGSEA come from the germline V gene. This CDR3 is 11 amino acids long. The CDR3 coding sequence is TGCAGCGTTCTCAGGGGCAATGAGCAGTTCTTC. This gives the protein CSVLRGNEQFF.

DNA for the CDR3: TGTGCCAGCAGCCACCATACTAACTATGGCTACACCTTC. Residues: CASSHHTNYGYTF. The chain links TRBV7-9 to TRBJ1-2; the D is unclear. CDR3 length: 13 amino acids. Germline V CDR1 and CDR2: SEHNR, FQNEAQ (reference sequence). Trimming shortened V by 5 bases and J by 0 bases, and 7 bases separated the two germline ends. The variable domain in full, completed from reference TRBV7-9 and TRBJ1-2, reads DTGVSQNPRHKITKRGQNVTFRCDPISEHNRLYWYRQTLGQGPEFLTYFQNEAQLEKSRLLSDRFSAERPKGSFSTLEIQRTEQGDSAMYLCASSHHTNYGYTFGSGTRLTVV.